A single sample is the source of the 19 T cell receptor beta chains below, sequenced in a study of CD8 T cells in ankylosing spondylitis. The study, taken as a whole, reports: A TCR beta motif made of several highly homologous variants seemed typical of ankylosing spondylitis blood.

One entry per CDR3 protein results from TCRdb running MiXCR on the 5' RACE reads. Here the sample spans about 540,000 distinct CDR3 sequences, about 13% being singletons. Which antigens these TCRs recognize remains unknown. Sample: blood, either unsorted or a sorted T cell fraction (not recorded which). These receptors were collected from a male donor with ankylosing spondylitis.

Here the CDR3 DNA reads TGCGCCAGCAGCTCGATTGGGGGATACTCTGGAAACACCATATATTTT. It specifies CASSSIGGYSGNTIYF. The chain links TRBV5-1 to TRBJ1-3; perhaps TRBD1 as D (5 bases). The germline V gene has CDR1 SGHRS and CDR2 YFSETQ. V dropped 3 bases and J dropped 0 bases, with 13 bases sitting between them. The CDR3 consists of 16 residues.

This clonotype has just a few counts. The CDR3 loop reads CSVEVRRGSTEAFF. The CDR3 nucleotides are TGCAGCGTTGAAGTTCGCAGGGGATCCACTGAAGCTTTCTTT. This sequence joins TRBV29-1 and TRBJ1-1, with TRBD1 as a possible D gene (6 bases). CDR3 length: 14 amino acids. V was pared by 1 base and J by 4 bases, with 13 bases between. Germline loops: CDR1 SQVTM, CDR2 ANQGSEA.

This clonotype came up a few times. The J gene is TRBJ2-3, the V gene TRBV5-4; 7 bases align to TRBD2. The germline gives CDR1 SGHNT, CDR2 YYREEE (reference sequence). V lost 1 base and J lost 3; bases outside the gene matches: 5. The CDR3 consists of 15 residues. The CDR3 reads CASSLSQRETDTQYF. The DNA for the CDR3 is TGTGCCAGCAGCTTGTCTCAGCGGGAAACAGATACGCAGTATTTT.

The chain has TRBV29-1 and TRBJ2-1; 7 positions agree with TRBD1. CDR1 is SQVTM and CDR2 is ANQGSEA in the germline V gene. The CDR3 loop spans 14 amino acids. Unmatched junction bases numbered 5, after V lost 3 bases and J lost 3 bases. The CDR3 bases are TGCAGCGTTGAGGGCAGGGGGATCTACAATGAGCAGTTCTTC. This sequence encodes CSVEGRGIYNEQFF.

This clonotype has only a few counts. The chain couples TRBV7-2 to TRBJ1-2; 8 bases agree with TRBD1. Trimming removed 5 bases from V and 7 bases from J; junction bases left unmatched: 9. Germline V gene sequence: CDR1 SGHTA, CDR2 FQGNSA. The CDR3 runs 14 residues. CDR3: CASSPRMTGVGYTF. The CDR3 bases are TGTGCCAGCAGCCCGCGAATGACAGGGGTTGGCTACACCTTC. The whole variable domain, remainder taken from reference TRBV7-2 and TRBJ1-2, is GAGVSQSPSNKVTEKGKDVELRCDPISGHTALYWYRQSLGQGLEFLIYFQGNSAPDKSGLPSDRFSAERTGGSVSTLTIQRTQQEDSAVYLCASSPRMTGVGYTFGSGTRLTVV.

This clonotype was counted only a few times. This chain uses TRBV20-1 with TRBJ1-1; D not certain. This CDR3 is 15 amino acids long. The germline V gene encodes CDR1 DFQATT and CDR2 SNEGSKA (reference sequence). V lost 3 bases and J 5 bases, leaving 19 bases between the germline ends. The CDR3 DNA follows: TGCAGTGCTAGGGTCTCCTGGGAGGGAAATACTGAAGCTTTCTTT. Its translation is CSARVSWEGNTEAFF.

With regard to this clonotype: One end of the junction is discordant with germline, which a read error may explain. The J gene is TRBJ2-1, the V gene TRBV7-6, with a weak D call TRBD2 (5 bases). CDR3 length: 9 amino acids. CDR1 SGHVS and CDR2 FNYEAQ come from the germline V gene. The CDR3 loop is CASSPHGVF. CDR3 DNA sequence: TGTGCCAGCAGCCCCCACGGGGTCTTC. Supplemented by reference TRBV7-6 and TRBJ2-1, the full variable domain reads GAGVSQSPRYKVTKRGQDVALRCDPISGHVSLYWYRQALGQGPEFLTYFNYEAQQDKSGLPNDRFSAERPEGSISTLTIQRTEQRDSAMYRCASSPHGVFGPGTRLTVL.

This clonotype occurred a few times. This chain uses TRBV20-1 with TRBJ2-1, with TRBD2 identical over 13 bases. Germline CDR1 is DFQATT and CDR2 is SNEGSKA (reference sequence). Germline trimming cut 1 base from V and 9 bases from J; bases unmatched to any gene: 6. The CDR3 extends over 15 amino acids. CDR3 region: CSARGRTSGRGEQFF. The CDR3 coding sequence is TGCAGTGCTAGAGGGCGGACTAGCGGGAGAGGTGAGCAGTTCTTC.

The gene calls are TRBV9 and TRBJ1-4; D may be TRBD1 (6 bases). Germline assignment: CDR1 SGDLS and CDR2 YYNGEE. Trimming took off 3 bases at V and 5 bases at J, with 14 bases between the two ends. The CDR3 loop spans 15 amino acids. CDR3 sequence reads: CASSGTGTPNEKLFF. Here the CDR3 DNA reads TGTGCCAGCAGCGGAACCGGGACACCGAATGAAAAACTGTTTTTT.

This clonotype appeared a few times. The V gene is TRBV10-3, the J gene TRBJ2-5; 10 bases match TRBD1. This CDR3 has 13 amino acids. CDR1 and CDR2 from the germline V gene are ENHRY and SYGVKD. V was pared by 8 bases and J by 3 bases, with 3 bases of the junction left unmatched. The CDR3 loop is CAIAGTGEETQYF. CDR3 in DNA: TGTGCCATCGCCGGGACAGGGGAAGAGACCCAGTACTTC.

This clonotype was seen a handful of times. The chain combines TRBV20-1 with TRBJ2-7; a weak D match, TRBD2 (5 bases). Trimming removed 0 bases at V and 7 bases at J, with 16 bases between. In germline, CDR1 is DFQATT, CDR2 SNEGSKA (reference sequence). The CDR3 spans 14 residues. The CDR3, as DNA: TGCAGTGCTAGAGAGCCAGGTGCGGGCGCGGAGCAGTACTTC. Its translation: CSAREPGAGAEQYF.

This clonotype was counted only a few times. The gene calls are TRBV25-1 and TRBJ1-6; TRBD1 is a possible D gene (6 bases). V was pared by 0 bases and J by 7 bases, with 10 bases between. This CDR3 is 15 amino acids long. Germline lookup yields CDR1 MGHDK and CDR2 SYGVNS. The DNA for the CDR3 is TGTGCCAGCAGTGAATACGGGCAGGGGAATTCACCCCTCCACTTT. It is translated as CASSEYGQGNSPLHF.

The genes are TRBV27 and TRBJ1-1, with D tentatively TRBD1 (6 bases). V shed 4 bases and J shed 5 bases, with 14 bases lying between them. CDR3 length: 14 residues. Germline V lookup: CDR1 MNHEY, CDR2 SMNVEV (reference sequence). The CDR3 here is CASSSPLRGTEAFF. CDR3 DNA sequence: TGTGCCAGCAGTTCGCCTCTAAGGGGGACTGAAGCTTTCTTT.

The chain recombines TRBV27 with TRBJ2-5, with 12 positions matching TRBD2. This CDR3 spans 17 amino acids. The V gene end was trimmed by 5 bases and the J gene end by 0 bases; junction bases not matched to a gene: 7. CDR1 and CDR2 (germline): MNHEY, SMNVEV (reference sequence). The CDR3 loop is CASSPGTSGLYQETQYF. CDR3 bases: TGTGCCAGCAGTCCAGGGACTAGCGGGTTGTACCAAGAGACCCAGTACTTC.

This clonotype occurred a few times. This rearrangement joins TRBV11-2 to TRBJ2-1; D unresolved. Germline lookup yields CDR1 SGHAT and CDR2 FQNNGV. This CDR3 is built from 13 residues. Trimming left V 3 bases short and J 5 bases short, with 8 bases between. The CDR3 nucleotides are TGTGCCAGCAGCTTTGGGGTACACAATGAGCAGTTCTTC. It encodes CASSFGVHNEQFF.

This clonotype was seen at least ten times. The genes are TRBV29-1 and TRBJ2-4; TRBD2 is a possible D gene (5 bases). CDR3 length: 12 amino acids. V lost 6 bases, J lost 5 bases, and 11 bases lay in between. Germline V gene data show CDR1 as SQVTM and CDR2 as ANQGSEA. DNA of the CDR3: TGCAGCGTCGAGAGGGCCCAAAACATTCAGTACTTC. It codes for CSVERAQNIQYF.

The V call is TRBV25-1, the J call TRBJ1-3; D not resolved. The CDR3 loop spans 15 amino acids. CDR1 is MGHDK and CDR2 is SYGVNS in the germline V gene. With 3 bases removed from V and 2 bases from J, the gap between germline ends came to 11 bases. The CDR3 sequence: CASSELGATGNTIYF. The CDR3 region has the DNA TGTGCCAGCAGTGAGCTAGGTGCTACTGGAAACACCATATATTTT.

The chain has TRBV3-1 and TRBJ2-1, with TRBD2 matching over 9 bases. CDR3 length: 14 residues. Losses at the gene ends were 5 bases for V and 12 bases for J; bases not matched to a gene: 11. The V gene's germline CDR1 is LGHDT and CDR2 YNNKEL (reference sequence). The CDR3 DNA follows: TGTGCCAGCAGCACCATAGCGGGAGACCAAACGCAGTTCTTC. Amino acids: CASSTIAGDQTQFF.

This clonotype occurred a few times. This chain connects TRBV12-3 or TRBV12-4 to TRBJ1-5; unclear D gene. This CDR3 contains 15 residues. Trimming removed 3 bases at V and 3 bases at J, with 12 bases between. CDR3 amino acids: CASSLGARSNQPQHF. The CDR3 DNA is TGTGCCAGCAGTTTGGGTGCCAGATCCAATCAGCCCCAGCATTTT.